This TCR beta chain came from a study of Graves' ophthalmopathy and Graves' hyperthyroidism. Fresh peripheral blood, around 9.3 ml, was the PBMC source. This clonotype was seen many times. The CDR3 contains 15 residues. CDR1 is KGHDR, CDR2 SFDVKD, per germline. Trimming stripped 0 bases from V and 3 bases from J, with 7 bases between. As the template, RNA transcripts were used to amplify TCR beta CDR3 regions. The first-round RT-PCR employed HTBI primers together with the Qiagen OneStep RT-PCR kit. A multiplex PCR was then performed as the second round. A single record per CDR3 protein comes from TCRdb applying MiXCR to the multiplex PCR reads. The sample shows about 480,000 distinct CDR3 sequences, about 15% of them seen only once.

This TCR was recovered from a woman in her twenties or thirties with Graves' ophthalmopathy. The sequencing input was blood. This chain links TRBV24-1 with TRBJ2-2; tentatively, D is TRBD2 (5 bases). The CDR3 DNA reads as TGTGCCACCAGTGATTTGGGGAGACACACCGGGGAGCTGTTTTTT. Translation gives CATSDLGRHTGELFF.